Sequencing of this TCR beta chain was carried out in a study of cytomegalovirus exposure and HLA in healthy donors. Study-wide context: One earlier analysis, a look at 200 million or so T cells, found some 100 million unique TCR beta sequences. About 85 million unique TCR sequences came from HLA-typed donors in an early release.

The PCR employed 60 Vbeta primers together with 13 Jbeta primers. The method was immunoSEQ multiplex PCR; TCRdb's version includes in-frame clones alone and lacks a portion of them. The data contain approximately 170,000 clones, roughly two thirds of them singletons. General study results and limits: In a later analysis, TCR beta V- and J-gene trimming was associated with a missense DCLRE1C variant.

Details on this clone: What it binds is not known.

CDR3 size: 14 residues. The V gene end was trimmed by 0 bases and the J gene end by 7 bases; junction bases not matched to a gene: 6. Germline V gene data show CDR1 as SGHRS and CDR2 as YFSETQ. This sequence originates from a woman between 18 and 29 years old in good health and CMV-seropositive. The specimen sequenced was PBMCs. The V and J genes are TRBV5-1 and TRBJ2-7, with 8 bases lining up with TRBD1. The CDR3 protein is CASSLDRGRWEQYF. The CDR3 DNA reads TGCGCCAGCAGCTTGGACAGGGGGAGGTGGGAGCAGTACTTC.